This TCR beta chain was captured in a study of OX40 agonist ivuxolimab in advanced cancers. Overall study context: At approximately 83% male, the cohort had a mean age of 60 years, ranging from roughly 20 to 80. Findings and limits, study-wide: On average, CD8+ T cells showed a greater number of expanded clones than CD4+.

Turning to this clone: The target antigen is unknown.

The V and J ends lost 0 bases and 3 bases respectively, with 4 bases between them. There are 13 residues in the CDR3. Germline V gene lookup returns CDR1 SGDLS and CDR2 YYNGEE. Sequencing used immunoSEQ multiplex PCR; TCRdb keeps in-frame clones, though not all of them. This sample yields around 60,000 clones, of which around 87% are seen a single time; under 20% belongs to the top ten. This material consisted of CD4+ or CD8+ T cells sorted from blood, taken in a trial of the OX40 agonist ivuxolimab. The TCR sequence derives from an adult with an advanced solid tumor such as melanoma, head and neck, liver or kidney cancer. This chain uses TRBV9 with TRBJ1-5; no clear D. This CDR3 is CASSVAFNQPQHF. As DNA, the CDR3 is TGTGCCAGCAGCGTAGCCTTCAATCAGCCCCAGCATTTT. Supplemented by reference TRBV9 and TRBJ1-5, the full variable domain reads DSGVTQTPKHLITATGQRVTLRCSPRSGDLSVYWYQQSLDQGLQFLIQYYNGEERAKGNILERFSAQQFPDLHSELNLSSLELGDSALYFCASSVAFNQPQHFGDGTRLSIL.